This TCR beta chain is from a study of cytomegalovirus exposure and HLA in healthy donors. Study details: Earlier sequencing of around 190 million T cells yielded around 100 million unique TCR beta sequences. Unique TCRs numbering some 77 million, obtained from HLA-typed donors, made up an early data release.

Broader study findings: Versus the approximately 700-donor mean, an Asian-associated ancestry cluster reportedly showed fewer N-insertions in a later analysis.

It was with 60 Vbeta and 13 Jbeta primers that the PCR ran. Using immunoSEQ multiplex PCR, the repertoire was profiled, and TCRdb retains in-frame clones only, with some absent. The sample has about 130,000 clones; 81% are singletons. As regards this clone: Antigen unknown.

This CDR3 is built from 16 residues. Germline V gene data show CDR1 as SGHVS and CDR2 as FNYEAQ. Trimming left V 5 bases short and J 10 bases short, with 21 bases between. The chain carries TRBV7-6 and TRBJ1-6; possibly TRBD1 for D (5 bases). This receptor was identified in a man aged 18 to 30 in good health and CMV-seronegative. Material for sequencing was PBMCs. The CDR3 sequence is CASSPGSTGINSPLHF. The CDR3 coding sequence is TGTGCCAGCAGCCCTGGATCCACAGGAATTAACTCACCCCTCCACTTT.